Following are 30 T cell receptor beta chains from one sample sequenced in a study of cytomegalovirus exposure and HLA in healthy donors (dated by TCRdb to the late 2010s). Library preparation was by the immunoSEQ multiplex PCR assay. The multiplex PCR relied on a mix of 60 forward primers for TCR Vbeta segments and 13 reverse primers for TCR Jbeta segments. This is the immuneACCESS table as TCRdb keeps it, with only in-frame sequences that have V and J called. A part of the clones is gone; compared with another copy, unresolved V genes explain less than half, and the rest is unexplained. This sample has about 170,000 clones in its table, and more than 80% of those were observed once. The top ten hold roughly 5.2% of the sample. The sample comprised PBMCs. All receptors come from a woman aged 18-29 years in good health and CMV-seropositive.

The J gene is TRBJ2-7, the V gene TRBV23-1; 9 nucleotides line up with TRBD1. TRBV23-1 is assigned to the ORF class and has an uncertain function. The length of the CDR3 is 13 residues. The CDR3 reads CANTGTGPSEQYF. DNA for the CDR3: TGCGCGAACACCGGGACAGGGCCCTCCGAGCAGTACTTC.

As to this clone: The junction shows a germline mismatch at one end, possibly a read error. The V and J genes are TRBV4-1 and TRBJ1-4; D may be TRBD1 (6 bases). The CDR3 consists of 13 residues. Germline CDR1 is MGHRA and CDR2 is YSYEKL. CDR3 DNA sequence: TGCGCCAGCAGCCAAGATAGGACAGCCTCCCTACAATTT. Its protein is CASSQDRTASLQF.

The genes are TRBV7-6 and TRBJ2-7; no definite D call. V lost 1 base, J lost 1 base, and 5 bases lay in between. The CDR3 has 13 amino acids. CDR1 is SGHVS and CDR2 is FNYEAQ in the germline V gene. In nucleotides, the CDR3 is TGTGCCAGCAGCTTAGGTCCATCCTACGAGCAGTACTTC. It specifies CASSLGPSYEQYF.

CDR3 sequence: CASSGSGSGELFF. In DNA form, the CDR3 reads TGCGCCAGCAGTGGATCGGGGAGCGGGGAGCTGTTTTTT. The genes are TRBV10-2 and TRBJ2-2; D may be TRBD2 (5 bases). There are 13 residues in the CDR3. The germline gives CDR1 WSHSY, CDR2 SAAADI. The V end was cut by 4 bases, the J end by 7 bases, with 10 bases between.

CDR3 nucleotides: TGTGCCAGCAGCTTAGGACAGGGGAGGATGGATGGCTACACCTTC. Translated: CASSLGQGRMDGYTF. V is TRBV7-8 and J is TRBJ1-2; 8 bases match TRBD1. The CDR3 is 15 residues long. V gave up 1 base and J gave up 6 bases; unmatched junction bases: 7. CDR1 and CDR2 (germline): SGHVS, FQNEAQ.

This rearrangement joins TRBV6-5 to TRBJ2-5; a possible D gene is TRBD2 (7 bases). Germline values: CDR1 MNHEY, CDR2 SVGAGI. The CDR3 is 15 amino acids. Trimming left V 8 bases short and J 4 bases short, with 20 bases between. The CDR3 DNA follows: TGTGCCAGCGGATTACGGGGGGCCGGGTTAGAGACCCAGTACTTC. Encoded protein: CASGLRGAGLETQYF.

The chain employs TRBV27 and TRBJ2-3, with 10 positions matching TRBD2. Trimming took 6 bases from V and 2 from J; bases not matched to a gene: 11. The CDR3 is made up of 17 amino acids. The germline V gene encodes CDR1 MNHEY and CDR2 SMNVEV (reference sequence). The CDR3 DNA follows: TGTGCCAGCAGCACTCTAGCGGGGGCCTATCTCACAGATACGCAGTATTTT. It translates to CASSTLAGAYLTDTQYF.

CDR3: CASRDLGVPDTQYF. The CDR3 bases are TGTGCCAGCAGGGACCTCGGGGTCCCAGATACGCAGTATTTT. This chain links TRBV28 with TRBJ2-3, with D perhaps matching TRBD2 (5 bases). Trimming shortened V by 6 bases and J by 4 bases, and 14 bases separated the two germline ends. Germline V gene data show CDR1 as MDHEN and CDR2 as SYDVKM. CDR3 size: 14 residues.

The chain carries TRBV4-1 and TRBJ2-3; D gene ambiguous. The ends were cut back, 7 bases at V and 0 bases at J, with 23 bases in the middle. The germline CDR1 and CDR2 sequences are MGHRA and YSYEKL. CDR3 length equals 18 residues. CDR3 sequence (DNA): TGCGCCAGCAAACCAAGAATACTCGCGATCGCCAGCACAGATACGCAGTATTTT. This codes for CASKPRILAIASTDTQYF.

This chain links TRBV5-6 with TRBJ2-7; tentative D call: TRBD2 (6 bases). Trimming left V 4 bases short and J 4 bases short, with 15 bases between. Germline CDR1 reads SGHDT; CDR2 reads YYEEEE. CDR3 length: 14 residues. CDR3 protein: CASSRPGRMYEQYF. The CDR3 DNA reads TGTGCCAGCAGCCGCCCGGGGAGGATGTACGAGCAGTACTTC.

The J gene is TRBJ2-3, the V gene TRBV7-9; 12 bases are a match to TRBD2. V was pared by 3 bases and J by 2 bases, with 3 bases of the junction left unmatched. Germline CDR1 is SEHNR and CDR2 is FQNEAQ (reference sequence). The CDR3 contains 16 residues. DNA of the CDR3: TGTGCCAGCAGCTTCACTAGCGGGGGGCACACAGATACGCAGTATTTT. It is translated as CASSFTSGGHTDTQYF.

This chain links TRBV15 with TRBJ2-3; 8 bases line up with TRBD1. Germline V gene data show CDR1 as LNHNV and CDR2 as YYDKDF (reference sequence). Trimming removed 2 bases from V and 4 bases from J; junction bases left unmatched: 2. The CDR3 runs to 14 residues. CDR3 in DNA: TGTGCCACCAGCAGAAGACAGGGGCCAGATACGCAGTATTTT. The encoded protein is CATSRRQGPDTQYF.

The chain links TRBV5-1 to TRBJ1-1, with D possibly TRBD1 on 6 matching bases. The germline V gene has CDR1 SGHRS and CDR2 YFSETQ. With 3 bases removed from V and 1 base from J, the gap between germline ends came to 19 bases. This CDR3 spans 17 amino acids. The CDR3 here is CASSSNTLGQPNTEAFF. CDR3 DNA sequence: TGCGCCAGCAGCTCGAACACCCTTGGACAGCCGAACACTGAAGCTTTCTTT.

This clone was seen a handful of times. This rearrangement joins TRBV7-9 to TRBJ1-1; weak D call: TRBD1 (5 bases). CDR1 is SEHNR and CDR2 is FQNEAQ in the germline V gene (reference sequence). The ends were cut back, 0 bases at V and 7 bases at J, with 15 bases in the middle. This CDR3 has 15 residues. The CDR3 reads CASSLAGGAWVEAFF. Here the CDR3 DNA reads TGTGCCAGCAGCTTAGCGGGCGGGGCGTGGGTTGAAGCTTTCTTT.

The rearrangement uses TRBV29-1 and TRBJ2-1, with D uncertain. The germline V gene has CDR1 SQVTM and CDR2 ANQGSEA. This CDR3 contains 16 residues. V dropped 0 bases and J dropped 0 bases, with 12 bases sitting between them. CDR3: CSVEDPRRSSYNEQFF. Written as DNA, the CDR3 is TGCAGCGTTGAAGATCCGCGCCGGAGCTCCTACAATGAGCAGTTCTTC.

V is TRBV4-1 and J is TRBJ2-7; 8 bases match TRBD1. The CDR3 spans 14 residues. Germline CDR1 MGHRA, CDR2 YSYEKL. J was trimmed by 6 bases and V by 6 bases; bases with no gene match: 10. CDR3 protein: CASRYGQGGGEQYF. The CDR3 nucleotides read TGCGCCAGCAGATACGGACAGGGTGGGGGCGAGCAGTACTTC.

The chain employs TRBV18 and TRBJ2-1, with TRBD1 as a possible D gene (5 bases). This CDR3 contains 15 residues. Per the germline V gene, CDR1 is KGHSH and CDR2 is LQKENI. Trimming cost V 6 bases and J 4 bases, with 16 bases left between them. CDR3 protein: CASSSRDSPYNEQFF. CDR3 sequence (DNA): TGTGCCAGCTCCTCCAGGGATAGTCCGTACAATGAGCAGTTCTTC.

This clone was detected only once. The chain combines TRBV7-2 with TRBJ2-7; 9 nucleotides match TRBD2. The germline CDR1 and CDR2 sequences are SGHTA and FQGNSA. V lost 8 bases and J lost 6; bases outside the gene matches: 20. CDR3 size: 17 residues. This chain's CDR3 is CASGRFPPRGGSGEQYF. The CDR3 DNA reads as TGTGCCAGCGGCCGCTTTCCACCGCGGGGGGGCTCGGGCGAGCAGTACTTC.

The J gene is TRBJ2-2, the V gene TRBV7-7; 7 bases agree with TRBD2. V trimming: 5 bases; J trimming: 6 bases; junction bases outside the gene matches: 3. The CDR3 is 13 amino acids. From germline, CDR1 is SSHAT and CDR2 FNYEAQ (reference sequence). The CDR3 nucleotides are TGTGCCAGCAGCATCGGACTAGCCGGGGAGCTGTTTTTT. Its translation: CASSIGLAGELFF.

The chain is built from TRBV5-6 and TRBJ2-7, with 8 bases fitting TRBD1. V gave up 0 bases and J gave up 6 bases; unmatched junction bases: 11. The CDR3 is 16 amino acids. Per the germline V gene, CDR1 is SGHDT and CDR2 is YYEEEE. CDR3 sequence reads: CASSLAGSSTGGEQYF. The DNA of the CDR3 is TGTGCCAGCAGCTTGGCCGGGTCGTCCACAGGGGGCGAGCAGTACTTC.

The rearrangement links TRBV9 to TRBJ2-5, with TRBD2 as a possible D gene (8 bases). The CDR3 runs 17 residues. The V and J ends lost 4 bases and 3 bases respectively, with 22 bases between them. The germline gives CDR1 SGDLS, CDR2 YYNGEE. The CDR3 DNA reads TGTGCCAGCAGCCCCCGGGACAGCGGGGGCCTAAAAGAGACCCAGTACTTC. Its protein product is CASSPRDSGGLKETQYF.

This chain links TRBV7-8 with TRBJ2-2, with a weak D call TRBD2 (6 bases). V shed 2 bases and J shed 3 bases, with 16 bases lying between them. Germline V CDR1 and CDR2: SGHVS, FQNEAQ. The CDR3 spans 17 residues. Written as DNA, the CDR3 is TGTGCCAGCAGCTTAAGGCGGCGGGGAAGAGACACCGGGGAGCTGTTTTTT. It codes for CASSLRRRGRDTGELFF.

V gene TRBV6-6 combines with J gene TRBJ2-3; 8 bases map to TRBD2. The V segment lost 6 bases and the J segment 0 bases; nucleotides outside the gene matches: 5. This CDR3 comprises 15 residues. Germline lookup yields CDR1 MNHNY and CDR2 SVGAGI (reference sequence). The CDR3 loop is CASRSRGGSTDTQYF. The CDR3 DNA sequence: TGTGCCAGCAGGTCTCGGGGGGGGAGCACAGATACGCAGTATTTT.

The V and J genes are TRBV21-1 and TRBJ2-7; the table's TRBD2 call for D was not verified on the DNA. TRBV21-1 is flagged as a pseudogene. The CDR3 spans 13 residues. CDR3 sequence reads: CASGIRSSYEQYF. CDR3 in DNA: TGTGCCAGCGGAATACGGAGCTCCTACGAGCAGTACTTC.

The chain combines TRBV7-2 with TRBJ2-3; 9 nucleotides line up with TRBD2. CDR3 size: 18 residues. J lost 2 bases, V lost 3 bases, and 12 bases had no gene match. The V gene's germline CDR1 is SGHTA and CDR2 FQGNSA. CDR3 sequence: CASSFQRGASPYTDTQYF. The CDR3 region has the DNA TGTGCCAGCAGCTTCCAGCGGGGGGCAAGCCCCTACACAGATACGCAGTATTTT.

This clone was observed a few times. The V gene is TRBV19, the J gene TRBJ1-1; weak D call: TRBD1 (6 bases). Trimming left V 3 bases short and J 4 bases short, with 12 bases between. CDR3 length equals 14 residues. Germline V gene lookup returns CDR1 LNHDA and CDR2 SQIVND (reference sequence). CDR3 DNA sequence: TGTGCCAGTAGTATCCCAGGGGTGAGCACTGAAGCTTTCTTT. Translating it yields CASSIPGVSTEAFF.

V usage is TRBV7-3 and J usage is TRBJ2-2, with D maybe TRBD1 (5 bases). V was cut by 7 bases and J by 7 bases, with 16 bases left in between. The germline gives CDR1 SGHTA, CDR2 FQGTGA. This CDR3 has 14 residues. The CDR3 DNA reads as TGTGCCAGCACCCTGACAGCGACGGGCGGGGAGCTGTTTTTT. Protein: CASTLTATGGELFF.

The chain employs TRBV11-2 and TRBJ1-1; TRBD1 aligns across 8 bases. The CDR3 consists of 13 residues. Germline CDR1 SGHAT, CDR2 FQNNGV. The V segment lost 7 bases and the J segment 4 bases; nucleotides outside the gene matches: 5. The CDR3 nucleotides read TGTGCCAGCAATCCGACAGGGGTCACTGAAGCTTTCTTT. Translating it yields CASNPTGVTEAFF.

The CDR3 DNA sequence: TGTGCCAGCAGGAAGGGACTGCGAGGATGGGGAATCGAAAAACTGTTTTTT. Its translation is CASRKGLRGWGIEKLFF. J is TRBJ1-4 and V is TRBV25-1; TRBD1 might be the D (5 bases). The germline V gene encodes CDR1 MGHDK and CDR2 SYGVNS. There are 17 residues in the CDR3. Trimming took 6 bases from V and 8 from J, leaving 25 bases between them.

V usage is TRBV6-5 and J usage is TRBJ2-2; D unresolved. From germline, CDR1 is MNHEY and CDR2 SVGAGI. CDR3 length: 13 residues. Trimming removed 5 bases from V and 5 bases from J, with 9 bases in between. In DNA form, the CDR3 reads TGTGCCAGCAGTGTCTCAGGAACCGGGGAGCTGTTTTTT. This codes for CASSVSGTGELFF.